Listed here are 2 T cell receptor beta chains from one sample, sequenced in a study of T cell responses to AZD1222 COVID-19 vaccine. Profiling relied on immunoSEQ multiplex PCR, and the TCRdb table lists in-frame clones only, not all of them. Of roughly 58,000 clones in the sample, about 91% were seen once. Material: peripheral blood, obtained 28 days after the second AZD1222 dose. These receptors were taken from an adult who received the AZD1222 COVID-19 vaccine.

The rearrangement links TRBV4-3 to TRBJ2-1; D is ambiguous. With 7 bases removed from V and 0 bases from J, the gap between germline ends came to 13 bases. This CDR3 has 15 amino acids. CDR1 and CDR2 (germline): LGHNA, YSLEER. The CDR3, as DNA: TGCGCCAGCACCACTGACCCGAGCTCCTACAATGAGCAGTTCTTC. Protein: CASTTDPSSYNEQFF.

The gene calls are TRBV7-9 and TRBJ2-5; 9 bases line up with TRBD2. The CDR3 runs to 16 residues. V dropped 3 bases and J dropped 5; count of bases not matched to a gene: 10. The germline V gene encodes CDR1 SEHNR and CDR2 FQNEAQ (reference sequence). The CDR3 nucleotides read TGTGCCAGCAGCTTTCGCGTAGCGGGAGCTAGTGAGACCCAGTACTTC. This gives the protein CASSFRVAGASETQYF.